Listed below are T cell receptor beta chains from one sample, sequenced in a study of TIL therapy for anti-PD-1-resistant metastatic lung cancer. This table comes from immunoSEQ multiplex PCR, and its TCRdb copy is limited to in-frame clones, with some not included. The sample shows 50,000 or so clones, 79% of them seen only once. This material consisted of blood, taken at baseline. The receptor set was obtained from a woman between 25 and 80 years old with non-small cell lung cancer. The CDR3 runs from the conserved cysteine through the conserved F or W. Clone size is given for some rows only: seen once, a few or many times, or a class if the clone is expanded.

TRBV28	.	TRBJ1-4	CASTAGRGPTNEKLFF
TRBV7-2	once	TRBJ1-1	CASSPLVHTEAFF
TRBV18	.	TRBJ2-1	CASSPGLRIYNEQFF
TRBV7-6	.	TRBJ2-2	CASSPGLGSGTGELFF
TRBV7-8	.	TRBJ2-3	CASSPYGDTQYF
TRBV7-7	.	TRBJ2-7	CASSRLTDSYEQYF
TRBV5-1	.	TRBJ1-2	CASSSHSDNYGYTF
TRBV13	.	TRBJ2-7	CASSFPRGTHSYEQYF
TRBV28	few	TRBJ1-1	CASSLFDRGAFF
TRBV6-6	.	TRBJ1-2	CASSPDRPLRGYTF
TRBV7-2	.	TRBJ2-5	CASSLGRGQETQYF
TRBV6-5	.	TRBJ1-1	CASTGGTEAFF
TRBV4-1	.	TRBJ1-1	CAIFPLGGTEAFF
TRBV5-1	.	TRBJ1-6	CASSLDPNSPLHF
TRBV5-1	.	TRBJ1-3	CASRPREYGNTIYF
TRBV5-6	few	TRBJ2-7	CASTSSGPQVYEQYF
TRBV27	.	TRBJ1-2	CASSLYSGVYEGYTF
TRBV10-1	.	TRBJ1-5	CASSPGFNQPQHF
TRBV6-1	.	TRBJ2-7	CASRAGTSERYEQYF
TRBV6-1	.	TRBJ1-2	CASSEGRGRGYGYTF
TRBV7-2	once	TRBJ2-5	CASSKSGLQYF
TRBV5-4	.	TRBJ2-7	CASSSPGLKTYEQYF
TRBV5-4	.	TRBJ2-2	CASSLDRQSTGELFF
TRBV29-1	.	TRBJ1-1	CSSGGPKNRATEAFF
TRBV29-1	.	TRBJ1-4	CSVQQGGEKLFF
TRBV7-8	.	TRBJ1-2	CASSLWTGAERDGYTF
TRBV5-1	.	TRBJ2-5	CASSLVETQYF
TRBV19	few	TRBJ1-2	CASSPSEQTPYGYTF
TRBV15	.	TRBJ2-3	CATSRGLAGVTQYF
TRBV5-1	.	TRBJ2-1	CASTVAGINEQFF
TRBV10-3	once	TRBJ1-2	CATQEGQGVIPIGGYTF
TRBV6-5	few	TRBJ2-7	CASSRSQAYEQYF
TRBV27	.	TRBJ2-5	CASSSSGLVGTQYF
TRBV5-1	.	TRBJ2-6	CASNRNSGANVLTF
TRBV30	.	TRBJ1-2	CAWSVTMYGYTF
TRBV18	.	TRBJ2-7	CASSPGQGGEQYF
TRBV7-9	few	TRBJ1-2	CASSLDSLGYTF
TRBV5-6	.	TRBJ2-7	CASTRTEAGPYEQYF
TRBV18	few	TRBJ1-6	CASSPRAAGSSYNSPLHF
TRBV5-1	.	TRBJ2-3	CASSWPLLAGGPDTQYF
TRBV28	few	TRBJ2-7	CASRPGGGNEQYF
TRBV30	.	TRBJ2-5	CAWRTSGGETQYF
TRBV7-2	.	TRBJ2-3	CASSPRLSTDTQYF
TRBV4-1	.	TRBJ1-5	CASSHRHASISNQPQHF
TRBV11-2	few	TRBJ1-3	CASRGNTIYF
TRBV11-2	.	TRBJ1-1	CASSLDPGRGTEAFF
TRBV7-9	.	TRBJ2-1	CASSSPRSGTRGSYNEQFF
TRBV10-3	.	TRBJ2-1	CAISGPRRGEYNEQFF
TRBV11-2	.	TRBJ1-2	CASSLFGTGNYGYTF
TRBV9	.	TRBJ1-5	CASSAEGTVNQPQHF
TRBV5-4	.	TRBJ1-2	CASSLAGGLNYGYTF
TRBV9	.	TRBJ2-3	CASSVGTGGAEDTQYF
TRBV27	.	TRBJ2-7	CASSLSPASYEQYF